The rows below give T cell receptor beta chains drawn from one sample of a study of circulating CD8 cells and anti-PD-1 response in melanoma. From the reads, TCRdb called clonotypes with MiXCR, one entry per CDR3 protein. This sample yields about 550 distinct CDR3 sequences, of which approximately 9.5% are seen a single time; approximately 53% belongs to the top ten. This material consisted of CD8+ T cells from PBMCs, taken at baseline or after one month of anti-PD-1 therapy (not recorded which). These receptor sequences come from a human donor with melanoma. CDR3s include the opening cysteine and the closing phenylalanine or tryptophan. The D gene is left open where the match is weak. A row's size may be missing; if present it is once, few, many or a size class.

CDR3aa | CDR3nt | abundance | j_gene | d_gene | v_gene
CASSHMNTEAFF | TGTGCCAGCAGTCACATGAACACTGAAGCTTTCTTT | large | TRBJ1-1 | - | TRBV6-5
CASSGALAGNTGELFF | TGTGCCAGCAGCGGGGCACTAGCGGGAAACACCGGGGAGCTGTTTTTT | medium-sized | TRBJ2-2 | TRBD2 | TRBV5-4
CASSLDPQPRISPLHF | TGTGCCAGCAGCTTAGATCCCCAACCGAGGATCTCACCCCTCCACTTT | large | TRBJ1-6 | - | TRBV11-2
CASSMLSRGQPQHF | TGTGCCAGTAGTATGTTATCCAGGGGCCAGCCCCAGCATTTT | medium-sized | TRBJ1-5 | - | TRBV19
CASSLGVHIQYF | TGTGCCAGCAGTTTAGGGGTTCACATTCAGTACTTC | medium-sized | TRBJ2-4 | - | TRBV12-3/TRBV12-4
CSARGTDSSYEQYF | TGCAGTGCCCGTGGGACAGATAGCTCCTACGAGCAGTACTTC | - | TRBJ2-7 | TRBD1 | TRBV20-1
CASSSSVTGLNTEAFF | TGTGCCAGCAGTTCATCAGTGACGGGGCTGAACACTGAAGCTTTCTTT | large | TRBJ1-1 | - | TRBV6-2/TRBV6-3
CASSRVAGAYNEQFF | TGTGCCAGTAGTAGGGTAGCGGGGGCCTACAATGAGCAGTTCTTC | large | TRBJ2-1 | TRBD2 | TRBV19
CASRGLGADTQYF | TGTGCCAGCAGAGGGCTGGGTGCAGATACGCAGTATTTT | medium-sized | TRBJ2-3 | - | TRBV11-2
CAGSLVGGKTQYF | TGTGCCGGCAGCCTAGTGGGGGGAAAGACCCAGTACTTC | few | TRBJ2-5 | - | TRBV7-6
CASSQTGGINYEQYF | TGTGCCAGCAGCCAGACAGGGGGTATAAACTACGAGCAGTACTTC | medium-sized | TRBJ2-7 | TRBD1 | TRBV7-2
CASSLDPGGTSTDTQYF | TGTGCCAGCAGCTTAGATCCCGGGGGTACTAGCACAGATACGCAGTATTTT | hyperexpanded | TRBJ2-3 | - | TRBV7-2
CASSRTSRRTGKIEEQFF | TGTGCCAGCAGTCGCACTAGCCGGAGGACGGGAAAAATCGAAGAGCAGTTCTTC | large | TRBJ2-1 | - | TRBV6-5
CASTRGTIYNEQFF | TGTGCCAGCACTCGAGGGACTATTTACAATGAGCAGTTCTTC | medium-sized | TRBJ2-1 | TRBD2 | TRBV2
CASSAGGSGYEQYF | TGTGCCAGCAGTGCAGGGGGTTCAGGCTACGAGCAGTACTTC | large | TRBJ2-7 | TRBD1 | TRBV6-5
CAISEDSNEQFF | TGTGCCATCAGTGAAGACAGCAATGAGCAGTTCTTC | medium-sized | TRBJ2-1 | - | TRBV10-3
CASSSSPGFILGGANVLTF | TGTGCCAGCAGCTCCAGCCCCGGATTCATACTTGGGGGGGCCAACGTCCTGACTTTC | medium-sized | TRBJ2-6 | - | TRBV7-3
CASSRDHRDRQFF | TGTGCCAGCAGTCGAGATCACCGGGACAGGCAGTTCTTC | medium-sized | TRBJ2-1 | TRBD1 | TRBV6-4
CASSKAPYRGRGYEQYF | TGTGCCAGCAGCAAAGCGCCCTACAGGGGGCGAGGGTACGAGCAGTACTTC | large | TRBJ2-7 | - | TRBV21-1
CASSVGTGINQETQYF | TGTGCCAGCAGTGTCGGGACAGGCATTAACCAAGAGACCCAGTACTTC | medium-sized | TRBJ2-5 | TRBD1 | TRBV6-5
CASSYSSGNTIYF | TGTGCCAGCAGTTATAGTTCTGGAAACACCATATATTTT | few | TRBJ1-3 | - | TRBV6-6
CASRAGANVLTF | TGTGCCAGCAGAGCCGGGGCCAACGTCCTGACTTTC | large | TRBJ2-6 | - | TRBV28
CASTLGLNEQFF | TGTGCCAGCACCCTAGGATTGAATGAGCAGTTCTTC | medium-sized | TRBJ2-1 | - | TRBV12-3/TRBV12-4
CSARDFDSGNTIYF | TGCAGTGCTAGAGACTTCGACTCTGGAAACACCATATATTTT | large | TRBJ1-3 | - | TRBV20-1
CASSLGPMADTQYF | TGTGCCAGCAGCTTAGGTCCCATGGCAGATACGCAGTATTTT | large | TRBJ2-3 | - | TRBV7-9
CASSLVGGSAYEQYF | TGTGCCAGCAGCTTAGTAGGGGGCTCCGCCTACGAGCAGTACTTC | medium-sized | TRBJ2-7 | TRBD1 | TRBV7-2
CSVGLAGTNTGELFF | TGCAGCGTCGGACTAGCGGGGACGAACACCGGGGAGCTGTTTTTT | few | TRBJ2-2 | TRBD2 | TRBV29-1
CASSVAAREEETQYF | TGTGCCAGCAGCGTAGCGGCTAGGGAGGAAGAGACCCAGTACTTC | large | TRBJ2-5 | - | TRBV9
CSARDKWTGGVSGSQPQHF | TGCAGTGCTAGAGATAAGTGGACAGGGGGCGTATCAGGCTCTCAGCCCCAGCATTTT | large | TRBJ1-5 | TRBD1 | TRBV20-1
CASSDSWAQYF | TGTGCCAGCAGTGACAGCTGGGCGCAGTATTTT | medium-sized | TRBJ2-3 | - | TRBV9
CSVPKGTGVGYGYTF | TGCAGCGTGCCAAAAGGGACAGGGGTGGGCTATGGCTACACCTTC | large | TRBJ1-2 | TRBD1 | TRBV29-1
CASSIYGQPQHF | TGTGCCAGTAGTATCTATGGTCAGCCCCAGCATTTT | few | TRBJ1-5 | - | TRBV19
CASSYGLPYEQYF | TGTGCCAGCAGCTACGGACTACCGTACGAGCAGTACTTC | - | TRBJ2-7 | - | TRBV11-2
CATTGGLNYGYTF | TGTGCCACGACAGGGGGGCTTAACTATGGCTACACCTTC | large | TRBJ1-2 | TRBD1 | TRBV19
CASSLPGPGNEKLFF | TGTGCCAGCAGCCTTCCGGGCCCGGGGAATGAAAAACTGTTTTTT | few | TRBJ1-4 | - | TRBV7-9
CASSQDWRSNNGYTF | TGCGCCAGCAGCCAAGATTGGCGGAGCAATAATGGCTACACCTTC | medium-sized | TRBJ1-2 | - | TRBV4-3
CASSYSDSSYEQYF | TGTGCCAGCAGTTACTCGGATTCGAGCTACGAGCAGTACTTC | medium-sized | TRBJ2-7 | - | TRBV6-2/TRBV6-3
CASSLAPRGSQETQYF | TGTGCCAGCAGCTTAGCGCCTCGTGGGTCCCAGGAGACCCAGTACTTC | - | TRBJ2-5 | - | TRBV7-2
CSVTLAGGTHEQYF | TGCAGCGTTACTCTAGCGGGGGGTACCCACGAGCAGTACTTC | medium-sized | TRBJ2-7 | TRBD2 | TRBV29-1
CASSIASGHYNEQFF | TGTGCCAGTAGTATAGCTAGCGGCCACTACAATGAGCAGTTCTTC | large | TRBJ2-1 | TRBD2 | TRBV19
CASTARGYEQYF | TGTGCCAGCACAGCTCGGGGCTACGAGCAGTACTTC | medium-sized | TRBJ2-7 | - | TRBV6-2/TRBV6-3
CASRYRAPGRQTGELFF | TGTGCCAGTAGATACAGGGCCCCGGGTCGCCAAACCGGGGAGCTGTTTTTT | large | TRBJ2-2 | - | TRBV19
CASSPATGNYGYTF | TGCGCCAGCAGCCCCGCGACAGGGAACTATGGCTACACCTTC | medium-sized | TRBJ1-2 | TRBD1 | TRBV4-3
CASSIVTGPYNEQFF | TGTGCCAGTAGTATAGTTACAGGTCCATACAATGAGCAGTTCTTC | large | TRBJ2-1 | - | TRBV19
CASSPDRNYGYTF | TGTGCCAGCAGCCCGGACAGAAACTATGGCTACACCTTC | medium-sized | TRBJ1-2 | - | TRBV28
CASSSGTSLRLGETQYF | TGTGCCAGCAGTAGCGGGACTAGTCTGAGGTTAGGAGAGACCCAGTACTTC | - | TRBJ2-5 | TRBD2 | TRBV19
CASSLGGSEQYF | TGTGCCAGCAGCTTGGGGGGAAGCGAGCAGTACTTC | medium-sized | TRBJ2-7 | - | TRBV5-4
CASSLPRRRQSWQRDEQFF | TGTGCCAGCAGCCTTCCAAGACGAAGACAGTCATGGCAGAGGGATGAGCAGTTCTTC | medium-sized | TRBJ2-1 | - | TRBV5-6